Listed below are T cell receptor beta chains from one sample, sequenced in a study of T cell changes during pregnancy in multiple sclerosis. This table comes from immunoSEQ multiplex PCR, and its TCRdb copy is limited to in-frame clones, with some not included. The sample comprises about 44,000 clones, roughly 95% of which are singletons, and under 0.9% rests with the top ten. The sequenced sample was peripheral blood, obtained in the second trimester of pregnancy. The receptors shown here come from a female donor with multiple sclerosis, enrolled in a pregnancy study. CDR3s include the opening cysteine and the closing phenylalanine or tryptophan. D genes are given only for firm matches. Clone size appears in some rows only: once, few, many, or a class for an expanded clone.

j_gene	abundance	v_gene	d_gene	CDR3nt	CDR3aa
TRBJ2-2	-	TRBV6-5	-	TGTGCCAGCAGTTACGATCGGTACACCGGGGAGCTGTTTTTT	CASSYDRYTGELFF
TRBJ2-7	-	TRBV5-4	-	TGTGCCAGCAGCTTGGCGGGACAAGGATCCTACGAGCAGTACTTC	CASSLAGQGSYEQYF
TRBJ2-1	-	TRBV7-9	TRBD1	TGTGCCAGCAGCTTAGCGAGGGCAGGGGGTGCGGATGAGCAGTTCTTC	CASSLARAGGADEQFF
TRBJ2-3	-	TRBV15	TRBD1	TGTGCCACCAGTTTGCAGGGGGCCGTAGATACGCAGTATTTT	CATSLQGAVDTQYF
TRBJ2-7	-	TRBV1	-	TGCACCAGCAGCCAAGTCCCCACTCCGGGACTAGCGGGAGCTCACGAGCAGTACTTC	CTSSQVPTPGLAGAHEQYF
TRBJ2-7	-	TRBV28	TRBD2	TGTGCCAGCATGGGGGAGGGCGAGGCCTACGAGCAGTACTTC	CASMGEGEAYEQYF
TRBJ1-3	-	TRBV4-2	TRBD1	TGTGCCAGCAGCCAGCCAGGGGGCTCTGGAAACACCATATATTTT	CASSQPGGSGNTIYF
TRBJ2-1	-	TRBV14	TRBD1	TGTGCCAGCAGCCAATGGCAGGGGGTAGACAATGAGCAGTTCTTC	CASSQWQGVDNEQFF
TRBJ1-1	once	TRBV9	TRBD1	TGTGCCAGCAGCCCTACCGGGACAGGGGACCTTGAAGCTTTCTTT	CASSPTGTGDLEAFF
TRBJ2-2	-	TRBV7-8	-	TGTGCCAGCACGAAGAGTAGCGCGACGACCGGGGAGCTGTTTTTT	CASTKSSATTGELFF
TRBJ1-1	-	TRBV5-3	TRBD1	TGTGCCAGAAGCCCCCTACAGGGGCTCCATGAAGCTTTCTTT	CARSPLQGLHEAFF
TRBJ1-3	-	TRBV30	TRBD1	TGTGCCTCTGGGACAGGGGGCTCTGGAAACACCATATATTTT	CASGTGGSGNTIYF
TRBJ2-3	once	TRBV5-1	TRBD2	TGCGCCAGCAGCTTGGAAGGCGGGAGGTACCCAGATACGCAGTATTTT	CASSLEGGRYPDTQYF
TRBJ1-2	few	TRBV6-5	-	TGTGCCAGCAGTTACTACAGGGAAGAGGGCTACACCTTC	CASSYYREEGYTF
TRBJ1-2	once	TRBV5-5	-	TGTGCCAGCAGCTTGGGTGACTCCTATGGCTACACCTTC	CASSLGDSYGYTF
TRBJ2-6	-	TRBV28	TRBD1	TGTGCCAGCACGACGGGACAGGGGGCGCTTGGGGCCAACGTCCTGACTTTC	CASTTGQGALGANVLTF
TRBJ2-5	-	TRBV5-1	TRBD2	TGCGCCAGCAGCTTGGAGGCTAGCGGGAGTATCTCGCAAGAGACCCAGTACTTC	CASSLEASGSISQETQYF
TRBJ1-5	-	TRBV19	-	TGTGCCACCACCAAAGGGGCCACTCCCGAGCCCCAGCATTTT	CATTKGATPEPQHF
TRBJ2-7	once	TRBV30	TRBD1	TGTGCCTGGAGTACTTACCAGGGGGCCAACCCCTACGAGCAGTACTTC	CAWSTYQGANPYEQYF
TRBJ1-3	-	TRBV7-6	-	TGTGCCAGCAGCTCCGGGGTGGCATACTCTGGAAACACCATATATTTT	CASSSGVAYSGNTIYF
TRBJ2-3	-	TRBV11-2	-	TGTGCCAGCAGCCTCCGCGACAGAGTGATAGATACGCAGTATTTT	CASSLRDRVIDTQYF
TRBJ1-4	-	TRBV7-9	-	TGTGCCAGCAGCTTAGGGGCAGCAACTAATGAAAAACTGTTTTTT	CASSLGAATNEKLFF
TRBJ2-3	-	TRBV28	-	TGTGCCAGCAGTCCCATGAGCGGACGAAGCACAGATACGCAGTATTTT	CASSPMSGRSTDTQYF
TRBJ2-2	-	TRBV6-4	-	TGTGCCAGCAGAACAGGGTCGGACACCGGGGAGCTGTTTTTT	CASRTGSDTGELFF
TRBJ2-3	-	TRBV7-2	TRBD1	TGTGCCAGCAGCACATCGGGACAGGTGATGGATACGCAGTATTTT	CASSTSGQVMDTQYF
TRBJ2-7	-	TRBV30	TRBD2	TGTGCCTGGAGGACTAGCGGGGCTGGTAAGCAGTACTTC	CAWRTSGAGKQYF
TRBJ1-1	-	TRBV10-1	-	TGCGCCAGCACCCCGACAGGTATGAACACTGAAGCTTTCTTT	CASTPTGMNTEAFF
TRBJ2-1	-	TRBV28	TRBD2	TGTGCCAGCAGTCCCCTAGCGGGAGGGCCAAGTGAGCAGTTCTTC	CASSPLAGGPSEQFF
TRBJ1-5	-	TRBV2	TRBD1	TGTGCCAGCAGTGAAACGACAGGGAAACAGCCCCAGCATTTT	CASSETTGKQPQHF
TRBJ1-6	-	TRBV5-6	TRBD1	TGTGCCAGCAGCTTGAGTTTCGAAACAGGGGGTTGGAATTCACCCCTCCACTTT	CASSLSFETGGWNSPLHF
TRBJ1-1	-	TRBV10-3	TRBD1	TGTGCCATCAGTGAGTGGACAGGGAAGAACACTGAAGCTTTCTTT	CAISEWTGKNTEAFF
TRBJ2-2	-	TRBV6-6	TRBD2	TGTGCCAGCAGACTTACTAGCGACACCGGGGAGCTGTTTTTT	CASRLTSDTGELFF
TRBJ2-2	-	TRBV7-2	TRBD1	TGTGCCAGCAGCCCACAGGGGCCCAACACCGGGGAGCTGTTTTTT	CASSPQGPNTGELFF
TRBJ1-2	-	TRBV10-3	TRBD1	TGTGCCATCAGTGAGTCGGAGACAGGGGGAGGCTACACCTTC	CAISESETGGGYTF
TRBJ2-7	-	TRBV5-5	-	TGTGCCAGCAGCTTGAGACAGGGAGGCGAAAACGAGCAGTACTTC	CASSLRQGGENEQYF
TRBJ2-6	-	TRBV7-3	-	TGTGCCAGCAGCCCCAGGGAGACAGGACCATCTGGGGCCAACGTCCTGACTTTC	CASSPRETGPSGANVLTF
TRBJ2-1	-	TRBV19	TRBD1	TGTGCCAGTAGTCCTACAGGGGGCGCGATAAGTGAGCAGTTCTTC	CASSPTGGAISEQFF
TRBJ2-1	-	TRBV2	-	TGTGCCAGCAGTGAAGGACAGCCTCCCGAGCAGTTCTTC	CASSEGQPPEQFF
TRBJ2-1	-	TRBV4-3	TRBD2	TGCGCCAGCAGCCGGTTTCTGACTAGCGGGGGGGAATACAATGAGCAGTTCTTC	CASSRFLTSGGEYNEQFF
TRBJ1-1	-	TRBV27	-	TGTGCCAGCATAGGGAGGGACGCGGTTAAGAAGACTGAAGCTTTCTTT	CASIGRDAVKKTEAFF
TRBJ2-2	-	TRBV4-1	TRBD1	TGCGCCAGCAGTGACCCCGGGCAGGGGGTGACCGGGGAGCTGTTTTTT	CASSDPGQGVTGELFF
TRBJ1-5	once	TRBV6-1	TRBD1	TGTGCCAGCGGCCCACAGGGGACTCAGCCCCAGCATTTT	CASGPQGTQPQHF
TRBJ2-7	-	TRBV27	TRBD2	TGTGCCAGCAGTTTATCGATAAGGACTAGCGGTAAGCAGTACGAGCAGTACTTC	CASSLSIRTSGKQYEQYF
TRBJ2-7	-	TRBV7-6	TRBD2	TGTGCCAGCAGCTTAGCGCGGGGGGCCTACGAGCAGTACTTC	CASSLARGAYEQYF
TRBJ1-2	-	TRBV29-1	-	TGCAGCGTTGCTATAGTGGACTCGATCCACACCTTC	CSVAIVDSIHTF
TRBJ1-5	-	TRBV7-4	TRBD1	TGTGCCAGCAGCTTAGAGCGGACAGGAAAGATCGAGGGCAATCAGCCCCAGCATTTT	CASSLERTGKIEGNQPQHF
TRBJ2-5	-	TRBV7-8	TRBD2	TGTGCCAGCAGCTTAAGGGGACTAGCGGGCGCTACGGAGACCCAGTACTTC	CASSLRGLAGATETQYF
TRBJ2-3	-	TRBV11-3	-	TGTGCCAGCAGCTTATCGGCGGGCGAAGGTACGCAGTATTTT	CASSLSAGEGTQYF
TRBJ1-5	-	TRBV15	TRBD1	TGTGCCACCAGCAGAGGGGGTACAGGGGGCCTTCGAAGCAATCAGCCCCAGCATTTT	CATSRGGTGGLRSNQPQHF
TRBJ2-1	-	TRBV2	-	TGTGCCAGCAGTTTCGGGGGGCGGTCCTACAATGAGCAGTTCTTC	CASSFGGRSYNEQFF
TRBJ2-5	-	TRBV10-3	TRBD2	TGTGCCATCAGGGAGGGGACTAGCGGGAGCCAAGAGACCCAGTACTTC	CAIREGTSGSQETQYF
TRBJ2-3	-	TRBV5-4	TRBD2	TGTGCCAGCAGCTTGGTCCTCATGGGACTACACACAGATACGCAGTATTTT	CASSLVLMGLHTDTQYF
TRBJ2-3	-	TRBV5-1	TRBD2	TGCGCCAGCAGCTTGATGGTAGCGGGAGATACGCAGTATTTT	CASSLMVAGDTQYF
TRBJ1-1	-	TRBV19	-	TGTGCCAGTAGTATCCGGGGGTCTGGGCCTGAAGCTTTCTTT	CASSIRGSGPEAFF
TRBJ2-2	-	TRBV11-2	-	TGTGCCAGCAGCTTAGTCAGAGAGAGGTCCGGGGAGCTGTTTTTT	CASSLVRERSGELFF
TRBJ2-1	-	TRBV5-4	TRBD2	TGTGCCAGCAGCTTGGAAAGGCGAGCGGGAGGTGGGGGGACGCAGTTCTTC	CASSLERRAGGGGTQFF
TRBJ1-2	-	TRBV18	TRBD1	TGTGCCAGCTCACCACCGGGACAGGGGCCCTATGGCTACACCTTC	CASSPPGQGPYGYTF
TRBJ1-3	-	TRBV4-3	-	TGCGCCAGCAGCCAAGATAGGGGGGGGACCTCCCTCTCTGGAAACACCATATATTTT	CASSQDRGGTSLSGNTIYF
TRBJ2-1	-	TRBV28	TRBD2	TGTGCCAGCAGTTTAGTAGCGGGAGGTCGCAATGAGCAGTTCTTC	CASSLVAGGRNEQFF